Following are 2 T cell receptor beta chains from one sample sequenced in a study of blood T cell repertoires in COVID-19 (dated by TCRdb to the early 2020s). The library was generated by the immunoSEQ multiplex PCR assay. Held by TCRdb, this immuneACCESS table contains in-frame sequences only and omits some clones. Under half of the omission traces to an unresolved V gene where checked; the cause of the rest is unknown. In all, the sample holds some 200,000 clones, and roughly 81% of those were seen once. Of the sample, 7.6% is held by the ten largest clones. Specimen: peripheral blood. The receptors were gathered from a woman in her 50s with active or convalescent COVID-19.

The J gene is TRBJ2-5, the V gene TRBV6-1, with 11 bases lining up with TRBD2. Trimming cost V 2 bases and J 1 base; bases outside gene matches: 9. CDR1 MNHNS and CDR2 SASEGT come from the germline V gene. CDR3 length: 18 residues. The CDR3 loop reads CASSELAGGGGTQETQYF. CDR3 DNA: TGTGCCAGCAGTGAACTAGCGGGAGGAGGAGGCACCCAAGAGACCCAGTACTTC.

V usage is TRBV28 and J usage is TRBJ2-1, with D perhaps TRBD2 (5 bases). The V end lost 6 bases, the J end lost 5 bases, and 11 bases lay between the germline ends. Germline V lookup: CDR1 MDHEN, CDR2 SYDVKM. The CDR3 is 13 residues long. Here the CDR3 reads CASSPDGNNEQFF. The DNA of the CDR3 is TGTGCCAGCAGCCCGGACGGGAACAATGAGCAGTTCTTC.